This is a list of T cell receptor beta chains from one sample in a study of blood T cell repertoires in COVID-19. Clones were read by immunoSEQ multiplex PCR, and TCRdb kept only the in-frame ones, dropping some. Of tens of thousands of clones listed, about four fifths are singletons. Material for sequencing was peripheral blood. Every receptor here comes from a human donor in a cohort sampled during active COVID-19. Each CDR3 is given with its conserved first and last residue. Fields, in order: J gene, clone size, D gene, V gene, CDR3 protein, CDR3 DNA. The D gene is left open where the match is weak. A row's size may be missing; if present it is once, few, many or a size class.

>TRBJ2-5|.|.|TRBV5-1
CASSLARGPEEETQYF
TGCGCCAGCAGCTTGGCTAGAGGCCCCGAGGAAGAGACCCAGTACTTC
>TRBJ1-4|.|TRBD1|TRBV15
CATGTGTNEKLFF
TGTGCCACCGGGACAGGCACTAATGAAAAACTGTTTTTT
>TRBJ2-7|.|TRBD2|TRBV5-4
CASSSRGGAYEQYF
TGTGCCAGCAGCTCCCGCGGGGGGGCCTACGAGCAGTACTTC
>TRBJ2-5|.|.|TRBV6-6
CASSSSERTQYF
TGTGCCAGCAGTTCGAGCGAGCGGACCCAGTACTTC
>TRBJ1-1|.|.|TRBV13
CASSTWTNGGTEAFF
TGTGCCAGCAGCACCTGGACTAACGGGGGAACTGAAGCTTTCTTT
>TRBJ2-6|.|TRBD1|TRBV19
CAISDRGLSGANVLTF
TGTGCCATTTCTGACAGGGGTCTGTCTGGGGCCAACGTCCTGACTTTC
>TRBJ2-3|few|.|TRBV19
CASTLGGHITDTQYF
TGTGCCAGTACTCTAGGGGGACACATCACAGATACGCAGTATTTT
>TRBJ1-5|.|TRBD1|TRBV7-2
CASSLATGGNQPQHF
TGTGCCAGCAGCTTAGCCACAGGGGGCAATCAGCCCCAGCATTTT
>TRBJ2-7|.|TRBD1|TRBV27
CASSLSGTGQGEQYF
TGTGCCAGCAGTCTCTCCGGGACAGGGCAAGGCGAGCAGTACTTC
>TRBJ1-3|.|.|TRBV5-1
CASSFDGGTGNTIYF
TGCGCCAGCAGCTTCGATGGAGGGACTGGAAACACCATATATTTT